This TCR beta chain came from a study of T cells in Graves' hyperthyroidism and ophthalmopathy. Overall study results and limits: In validation, the model predicted ophthalmopathy. These predictions came a median roughly seven months before onset.

The V and J ends lost 7 bases and 4 bases respectively, with 19 bases between them. The V gene's germline CDR1 is MNHNS and CDR2 SASEGT. CDR3 length equals 16 residues. In making diagnoses, clinical symptoms, serum thyroxine and TRAb, thyroid ultrasound and orbital computed tomography were all used. PBMCs stemmed from approximately 10 ml fresh peripheral blood. The count of this clonotype is one. Its specificity is not known. From RNA transcripts, TCR beta CDR3 regions were amplified. The HTBI primer set drove a first-round RT-PCR of the TCR CDR3. MiXCR, run by TCRdb on the multiplex PCR reads, gives a single entry per CDR3 protein. The repertoire includes over 450,000 distinct CDR3 sequences, 15% to 20% of them detected once, and approximately 15% sits in the top ten.

The rearrangement links TRBV6-1 to TRBJ2-2; D is possibly TRBD2 (7 bases). Sequencing was done on a sample of blood. This clonotype was sampled from a woman aged 18-35 years with Graves' ophthalmopathy. CDR3 nucleotides: TGTGCCAGCATCCCGCTAGGGGGAGGGGGCACCGGGGAGCTGTTTTTT. Translation: CASIPLGGGGTGELFF.